The 29 T cell receptor beta chains below all came from one sample that was sequenced in a study of T cells generated in artificial thymic organoids. Separate semi-nested PCRs amplified TCRalpha and TCRbeta libraries using constant-region reverse primers in TRAC or TRBC. TCRdb re-called the 5' RACE reads with MiXCR, one entry per CDR3 protein. The profile shows around 8,500 distinct CDR3 sequences, approximately 16% of them singletons. Sample: naive CD8+ T cells from the thymus. Noted subset: CD3+TCRalphabeta+CD8SP T cells; for blood, CD45RO-CCR7+ naive CD8+ T cells. These TCRs come from a human donor who gave cord blood stem cells for thymic organoid culture, a cardiac surgery patient who gave postnatal thymus, or a blood donor (not recorded which).

This clonotype has a single count. The V gene is TRBV27, the J gene TRBJ2-3; 8 bases are shared with TRBD2. Germline trimming cut 2 bases from V and 2 bases from J; bases unmatched to any gene: 9. The CDR3 is made up of 17 amino acids. Germline CDR1 is MNHEY and CDR2 is SMNVEV (reference sequence). The CDR3 DNA is TGTGCCAGCAGTTTAACCCAATCGGGGGGGTACACAGATACGCAGTATTTT. This encodes CASSLTQSGGYTDTQYF.

This clonotype is labeled medium-sized (0.01 to 0.1%). The chain uses TRBV12-3 or TRBV12-4 and TRBJ2-1; 13 bases line up with TRBD2. This CDR3 spans 15 amino acids. After removal of 6 bases from V and 6 bases from J, the junction contained 5 bases not matched to a gene. The CDR3 DNA reads as TGTGCCAGCAGCCCTACTAGCGGGGGGGCCAATGAGCAGTTCTTC. Its translation: CASSPTSGGANEQFF.

This clonotype is medium-sized within its sample. J is TRBJ2-1 and V is TRBV20-1; D uncertain. The CDR3 contains 18 residues. Germline values: CDR1 DFQATT, CDR2 SNEGSKA (reference sequence). V lost 1 base to trimming and J lost 0 bases, with 19 bases between them. The CDR3: CSARVDFVAGDSYNEQFF. The CDR3 DNA sequence: TGCAGTGCTAGAGTAGACTTCGTGGCAGGAGACTCCTACAATGAGCAGTTCTTC.

This clonotype came up a few times. The chain has TRBV7-9 and TRBJ2-7, with 10 bases aligning to TRBD2. V trimming: 6 bases; J trimming: 2 bases; junction bases outside the gene matches: 1. Germline assignment: CDR1 SEHNR and CDR2 FQNEAQ (reference sequence). CDR3 length: 13 amino acids. The CDR3 DNA reads as TGTGCCAGCAGAGCGGGGGGGACCTACGAGCAGTACTTC. It translates to CASRAGGTYEQYF.

This clonotype has a count of ten or more. V gene TRBV30 combines with J gene TRBJ2-6; no clear D gene. V lost 1 base and J lost 0, with 16 bases in between. There are 18 residues in the CDR3. Per germline, CDR1 GTSNPN and CDR2 SVGIG (reference sequence). CDR3 loop: CAWSGLGSQYSGANVLTF. The CDR3 DNA sequence: TGTGCCTGGAGTGGTCTTGGCAGCCAATACTCTGGGGCCAACGTCCTGACTTTC.

On this clonotype itself: The junction differs from germline at one of its ends, possibly a read error. The chain recombines TRBV4-1 with TRBJ1-6, with D tentatively TRBD1 (5 bases). Germline values: CDR1 MGHRA, CDR2 YSYEKL. This CDR3 contains 13 residues. CDR3 sequence: CASGQVGGSPLHF. Here the CDR3 DNA reads TGCGCCAGCGGCCAAGTCGGGGGTTCACCCCTCCACTTT.

In this sample, this clonotype is medium-sized (0.01 to 0.1%). This chain joins TRBV5-1 and TRBJ2-7; 9 bases are shared with TRBD1. Germline CDR1 reads SGHRS; CDR2 reads YFSETQ. V lost 8 bases, J lost 10 bases, and 16 bases stayed unmatched. This CDR3 is 14 amino acids long. CDR3 DNA: TGCGCCAGTACGAACCCGGGACAGGGTCCCCAACAGTACTTC. This sequence encodes CASTNPGQGPQQYF.

This clonotype is medium-sized (0.01 to 0.1%) in the sample. CDR3 residues: CASTASIYGYTF. The CDR3 nucleotides are TGTGCCAGCACCGCCAGTATCTATGGCTACACCTTC. The rearrangement joins TRBV16 to TRBJ1-2; no firm D call. The CDR3 covers 12 residues. CDR1 KGHSY and CDR2 FQNENV come from the germline V gene. V was clipped by 7 bases and J by 4 bases, with 10 bases between them.

This clonotype was picked up many times. The chain is built from TRBV2 and TRBJ2-5, with unresolved D. Trimming removed 4 bases at V and 4 bases at J, with 1 base between. CDR3 length: 10 residues. In germline, CDR1 is SNHLY, CDR2 FYNNEI. The CDR3 nucleotides are TGTGCCAGCAGTGGAGAGACCCAGTACTTC. It encodes CASSGETQYF.

This clonotype counts as medium-sized. This chain links TRBV11-2 with TRBJ2-1, with 10 bases lining up with TRBD2. The CDR3 extends over 15 amino acids. Germline V CDR1 and CDR2: SGHAT, FQNNGV. The ends lost 1 base at V and 8 bases at J; junction bases unmatched: 5. The CDR3: CASSLGGTSVHEQFF. Written as DNA, the CDR3 is TGTGCCAGCAGCTTAGGAGGGACTAGCGTCCATGAGCAGTTCTTC.

Relative to its sample, this clonotype is medium-sized. The chain is built from TRBV20-1 and TRBJ1-5, with D perhaps matching TRBD1 (5 bases). There are 15 residues in the CDR3. Germline-derived CDR1 and CDR2 are DFQATT and SNEGSKA (reference sequence). Between the trimmed V and J ends, which lost 5 bases and 5 bases, there was a span of 19 bases. This CDR3 reads CSARRTPAGDQPQHF. CDR3 sequence (DNA): TGCAGTGCTCGTAGGACACCGGCGGGTGATCAGCCCCAGCATTTT.

This clonotype was picked up a small number of times. A much larger clone is a single base away; this may be a read error. The rearrangement uses TRBV11-2 and TRBJ2-4, with D possibly being TRBD2 (5 bases). The CDR3 is 16 residues long. Germline CDR1 SGHAT, CDR2 FQNNGV. CDR3: CASSQGREGAKNIQHF. The CDR3 region has the DNA TGTGCCAGCAGCCAAGGACGTGAGGGAGCCAAAAACATTCAGCACTTC.

This clonotype was counted between two and nine times. A much larger clone differs from this one at a single base, so this may be a read error. V usage is TRBV27 and J usage is TRBJ2-7; 10 bases are shared with TRBD2. The V segment lost 3 bases and the J segment 4 bases; nucleotides outside the gene matches: 6. Germline lookup yields CDR1 MNHEY and CDR2 SMNVEV (reference sequence). The CDR3 sequence is 15 residues long. The CDR3 region has the DNA TGTGCCAGCAGTTTGGTCGGACTAGCGGTTTACGAGCAGTACTTC. Encoded protein: CASSLVGLAVYEQYF.

This clonotype qualifies as medium-sized (0.01 to 0.1%). This chain joins TRBV6-2 or TRBV6-3 and TRBJ2-1, with TRBD2 as a possible D gene (5 bases). The ends were cut back, 4 bases at V and 0 bases at J, with 13 bases in the middle. The CDR3 consists of 16 residues. Germline CDR1 MNHEY, CDR2 SVGEGT. CDR3 nucleotide sequence: TGTGCCAGCAGTTTAACCGGGATCCCCTCCTACAATGAGCAGTTCTTC. This translates into CASSLTGIPSYNEQFF.

This clonotype is judged medium-sized. At one end the junction does not follow the germline gene, possibly because of a read error. This sequence joins TRBV2 and TRBJ2-7; possibly TRBD2 for D (6 bases). The CDR3 has 12 residues. The V gene's germline CDR1 is SNHLY and CDR2 FYNNEI. CDR3 sequence (DNA): TGTGCCAGCAGTATCGATTGGACTACTTGGGACTTC. Translation: CASSIDWTTWDF.

Judged by abundance, this clonotype is medium-sized (0.01 to 0.1%). The chain links TRBV11-2 to TRBJ2-1, with 7 bases fitting TRBD2. The CDR3 contains 14 residues. Unmatched junction bases numbered 1, after V lost 4 bases and J lost 1 base. Germline CDR1 SGHAT, CDR2 FQNNGV. The DNA for the CDR3 is TGTGCCAGCAGCTCGGGGGGATCCTACAATGAGCAGTTCTTC. Protein sequence: CASSSGGSYNEQFF.

Within the sample, this clonotype is medium-sized. The chain employs TRBV12-3 or TRBV12-4 and TRBJ1-5; D is perhaps TRBD1 (5 bases). CDR3 length equals 14 residues. With 3 bases removed from V and 4 bases from J, the gap between germline ends came to 10 bases. CDR3 region: CASSFGPGNQPQHF. The CDR3 nucleotides are TGTGCCAGCAGTTTTGGTCCAGGGAATCAGCCCCAGCATTTT.

This clonotype is judged medium-sized. The rearrangement joins TRBV29-1 to TRBJ2-2, with D tentatively TRBD1 or TRBD2 (5 bases each). Trimming removed 7 bases from V and 0 bases from J, with 18 bases in between. The CDR3 consists of 16 residues. The germline CDR1 and CDR2 sequences are SQVTM and ANQGSEA. This CDR3 is CSAAGYVGANTGELFF. For the CDR3, the DNA is TGCAGCGCAGCAGGGTATGTGGGGGCGAACACCGGGGAGCTGTTTTTT.

This clonotype was seen a handful of times. The junction shows a germline mismatch at one end, possibly a read error. The chain combines TRBV5-4 with TRBJ1-1; TRBD1 matches 9 bases. Germline CDR1 SGHNT, CDR2 YYREEE (reference sequence). This CDR3 has 16 residues. In DNA form, the CDR3 reads TGTGCCAGCAGCACTAGGACAGGGGTTTTGAACACTGAAACTTTCTTT. Protein product: CASSTRTGVLNTETFF.

In this sample, this clonotype is medium-sized. This rearrangement joins TRBV15 to TRBJ2-2; no clear D. CDR3 size: 15 residues. Germline V lookup: CDR1 LNHNV, CDR2 YYDKDF (reference sequence). V lost 1 base and J 4 bases, leaving 10 bases between the germline ends. CDR3 loop: CATSRVDLFTGELFF. CDR3 sequence (DNA): TGTGCCACCAGCAGAGTGGACCTATTCACCGGGGAGCTGTTTTTT.

By share, this clonotype ranks as medium-sized. V and J are TRBV20-1 and TRBJ2-7, with a possible D match to TRBD2 (6 bases). Germline V lookup: CDR1 DFQATT, CDR2 SNEGSKA (reference sequence). The CDR3 covers 16 residues. With 2 bases removed from V and 3 bases from J, the gap between germline ends came to 20 bases. The CDR3 DNA reads TGCAGTGCTAGAACGAGGGACTTCCTAAGGGTCTACGAGCAGTACTTC. This codes for CSARTRDFLRVYEQYF.

This clonotype was picked up many times. This chain joins TRBV10-3 and TRBJ2-5, with 9 bases matching TRBD2. Losses at the gene ends were 3 bases for V and 4 bases for J; bases not matched to a gene: 6. The length of the CDR3 is 15 residues. Germline V gene sequence: CDR1 ENHRY, CDR2 SYGVKD. The CDR3 here is CAISDQREVRETQYF. CDR3 DNA: TGTGCCATCAGTGATCAGCGGGAGGTTCGAGAGACCCAGTACTTC.

In this sample, this clonotype is medium-sized. V usage is TRBV2 and J usage is TRBJ1-2; TRBD1 might be the D (6 bases). V lost 1 base and J lost 4, with 16 bases in between. Germline V gene sequence: CDR1 SNHLY, CDR2 FYNNEI. The CDR3 extends over 16 amino acids. The CDR3 region is CASSEGYVMTGYGYTF. Written as DNA, the CDR3 is TGTGCCAGCAGTGAAGGATATGTGATGACAGGCTATGGCTACACCTTC.

The chain joins TRBV28 to TRBJ2-7, with D perhaps TRBD1 (5 bases). The CDR3 spans 13 residues. Germline V gene lookup returns CDR1 MDHEN and CDR2 SYDVKM. V lost 6 bases and J lost 0, with 9 bases in between. CDR3 in amino acids: CASRRQSSYEQYF. The CDR3 DNA reads TGTGCCAGCAGGAGACAGAGCTCCTACGAGCAGTACTTC.

The V and J genes are TRBV15 and TRBJ2-3; 12 bases map to TRBD2. The CDR3 extends over 16 amino acids. Trimming took 3 bases from V and 5 from J; bases not matched to a gene: 6. Germline V gene sequence: CDR1 LNHNV, CDR2 YYDKDF (reference sequence). In nucleotides, the CDR3 is TGTGCCACCAGCAGTGGGCTAGCGGGGGGGTTAGATACGCAGTATTTT. This gives the protein CATSSGLAGGLDTQYF.

This clonotype was observed a handful of times. The chain couples TRBV29-1 to TRBJ2-2; D is ambiguous. CDR1 and CDR2 from the germline V gene are SQVTM and ANQGSEA. The CDR3 covers 13 residues. V lost 6 bases to trimming and J lost 4 bases, with 12 bases between them. The CDR3 DNA follows: TGCAGCGTACCGTTGGAGCTCACCGGGGAGCTGTTTTTT. The encoded protein is CSVPLELTGELFF.

This clonotype is judged medium-sized. CDR3 coding DNA: TGTGCCAGCAGCACTAGCCGATCATACCAAGAGACCCAGTACTTC. Its translation: CASSTSRSYQETQYF. The rearrangement joins TRBV9 to TRBJ2-5; possible D gene TRBD2, 6 bases. V was cut by 4 bases and J by 0 bases, with 13 bases left in between. The CDR3 spans 15 residues. Per the germline V gene, CDR1 is SGDLS and CDR2 is YYNGEE. Looking up the rest from reference TRBV9 and TRBJ2-5 gives the full variable domain: DSGVTQTPKHLITATGQRVTLRCSPRSGDLSVYWYQQSLDQGLQFLIQYYNGEERAKGNILERFSAQQFPDLHSELNLSSLELGDSALYFCASSTSRSYQETQYFGPGTRLLVL.

This clonotype was observed many times. V and J are TRBV4-3 and TRBJ2-7; TRBD2 matches at 9 bases. Germline-derived CDR1 and CDR2 are LGHNA and YSLEER. The CDR3 extends over 17 amino acids. The trim removed 0 bases at V and 3 bases at J, leaving 9 bases unmatched. Here the CDR3 reads CASSQDSREGAYYEQYF. The CDR3 DNA sequence: TGCGCCAGCAGCCAAGATTCGCGGGAGGGTGCCTACTACGAGCAGTACTTC.

Within the sample, this clonotype is medium-sized. The chain is built from TRBV28 and TRBJ1-4; 10 nucleotides match TRBD1. V trimming: 5 bases; J trimming: 6 bases; junction bases outside the gene matches: 6. Germline values: CDR1 MDHEN, CDR2 SYDVKM. There are 15 residues in the CDR3. The CDR3 is CASSPLGTGDEKLFF. The CDR3 DNA sequence: TGTGCCAGCAGTCCCCTCGGGACAGGGGATGAAAAACTGTTTTTT.